The present T cell receptor beta chain was sequenced within a study of cytomegalovirus exposure and HLA in healthy donors. PCR was performed using 60 Vbeta and 13 Jbeta primers. The assay was immunoSEQ multiplex PCR, and TCRdb's table has in-frame clones only and misses some. This repertoire shows about 100,000 clones, around 74% found once; its top ten account for roughly 2%. The germline CDR1 and CDR2 sequences are LGHNA and YNFKEQ. V lost 0 bases and J 1 base, leaving 12 bases between the germline ends. The CDR3 loop spans 17 amino acids. Study-wide results and limits: A later analysis, which compared TCR beta chains of equal frequency, found the HLA-associated ones more clonally expanded.

This clone was detected a few times. The antigen is unknown. Material: PBMCs. The clonotype was recovered from a woman between 40 and 55 years old in good health and CMV-seronegative. V is TRBV4-2 and J is TRBJ2-2; perhaps TRBD1 as D (5 bases). Here the CDR3 DNA reads TGTGCCAGCAGCCAAGATTGGCAGGGTGGGAACACCGGGGAGCTGTTTTTT. Its protein product is CASSQDWQGGNTGELFF.